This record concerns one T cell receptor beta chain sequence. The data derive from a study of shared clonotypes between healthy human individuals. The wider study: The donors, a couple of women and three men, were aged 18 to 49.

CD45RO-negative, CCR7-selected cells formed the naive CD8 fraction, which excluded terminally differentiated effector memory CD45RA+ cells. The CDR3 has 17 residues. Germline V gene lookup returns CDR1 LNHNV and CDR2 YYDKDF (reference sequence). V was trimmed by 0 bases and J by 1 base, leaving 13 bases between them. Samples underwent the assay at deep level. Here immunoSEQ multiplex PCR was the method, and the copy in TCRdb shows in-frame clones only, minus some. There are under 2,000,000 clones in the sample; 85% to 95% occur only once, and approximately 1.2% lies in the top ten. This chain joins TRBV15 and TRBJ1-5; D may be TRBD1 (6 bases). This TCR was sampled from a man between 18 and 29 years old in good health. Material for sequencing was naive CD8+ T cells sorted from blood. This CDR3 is CATSRDQGGTSNQPQHF. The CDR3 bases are TGTGCCACCAGCAGAGATCAAGGGGGGACAAGCAATCAGCCCCAGCATTTT.